The clone carrying this T cell receptor (beta chain) has more than one count but fewer than ten. The source of the sample is a study of T-cell reconstitution after alpha-beta-depleted transplantation in children. Unique molecular identifiers were incorporated during preparation of the TCRbeta library. TCRdb recomputed calls from the PCR reads with MiXCR, one row per CDR3 protein. This repertoire shows more than 250,000 distinct CDR3 sequences, approximately 9.8% found once; its top ten account for about 9.5%. The clonotype originates from a human donor who donated a stem cell graft to a child with SCID. The input for sequencing was PBMCs from the stem cell graft donor, taken from the stem cell graft.

CDR3 in DNA: TGTGCCATCAGTGGACAGGGGGCAGAGACCCAGTACTTC. This gives the protein CAISGQGAETQYF. The rearrangement uses TRBV10-3 and TRBJ2-5, with TRBD1 matching 10 bases. In germline, CDR1 is ENHRY, CDR2 SYGVKD. CDR3 length: 13 residues. Losses at the gene ends were 4 bases for V and 4 bases for J; bases not matched to a gene: 0.